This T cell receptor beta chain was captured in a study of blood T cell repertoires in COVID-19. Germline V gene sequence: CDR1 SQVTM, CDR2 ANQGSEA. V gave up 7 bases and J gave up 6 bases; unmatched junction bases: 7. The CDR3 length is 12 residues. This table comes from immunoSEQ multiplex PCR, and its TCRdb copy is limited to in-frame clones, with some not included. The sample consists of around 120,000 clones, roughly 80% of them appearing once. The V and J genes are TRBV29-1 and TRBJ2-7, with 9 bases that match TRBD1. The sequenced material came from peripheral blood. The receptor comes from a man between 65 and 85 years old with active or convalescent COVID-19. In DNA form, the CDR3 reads TGCAGCGGGGGGACAGGGACCCTCGAGCAGTACTTC. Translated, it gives CSGGTGTLEQYF.